Given below is one T cell receptor (beta chain) in context. The germline CDR1 and CDR2 sequences are MDHEN and SYDVKM. The CDR3 contains 14 residues. With 3 bases clipped from V and 6 bases from J, the junction kept 5 bases outside the gene matches. These data are taken from a study of shared clonotypes between healthy human individuals. Study-level information: CD4 naive cells filled three plates per donor, CD4 memory three, CD8 naive two and CD8 memory one.

An even split of each subset's genomic DNA across several immunoSEQ plates was performed. Generated by immunoSEQ multiplex PCR, the TCRdb table keeps only in-frame clones and is missing some. The table includes millions of clones, approximately 95% detected once. CD8 cells regarded as naive lacked CD45RO, were positively chosen for CCR7, and omitted terminally differentiated effector memory CD45RA+ cells. The sequence was obtained from a man aged 18 to 35 in good health. The chain combines TRBV28 with TRBJ2-7, with 10 bases aligning to TRBD2. The sample taken for sequencing was naive CD8+ T cells sorted from blood. The CDR3 reads CASSFGTSVPEQYF. The CDR3 bases are TGTGCCAGCAGTTTTGGGACTAGCGTTCCCGAGCAGTACTTC.